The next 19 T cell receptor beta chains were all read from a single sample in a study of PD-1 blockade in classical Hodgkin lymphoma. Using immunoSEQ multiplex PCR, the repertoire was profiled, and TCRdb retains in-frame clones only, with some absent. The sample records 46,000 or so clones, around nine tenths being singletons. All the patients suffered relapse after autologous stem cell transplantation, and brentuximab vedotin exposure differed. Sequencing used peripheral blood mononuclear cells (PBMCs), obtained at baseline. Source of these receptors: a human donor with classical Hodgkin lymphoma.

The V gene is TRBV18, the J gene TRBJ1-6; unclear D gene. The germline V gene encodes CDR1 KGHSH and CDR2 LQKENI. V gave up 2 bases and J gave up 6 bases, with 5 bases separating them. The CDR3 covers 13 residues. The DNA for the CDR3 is TGTGCCAGCTCACCAGGGCGTAATTCACCCCTCCACTTT. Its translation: CASSPGRNSPLHF. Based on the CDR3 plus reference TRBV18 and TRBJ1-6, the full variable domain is NAGVMQNPRHLVRRRGQEARLRCSPMKGHSHVYWYRQLPEEGLKFMVYLQKENIIDESGMPKERFSAEFPKEGPSILRIQQVVRGDSAAYFCASSPGRNSPLHFGNGTRLTVT.

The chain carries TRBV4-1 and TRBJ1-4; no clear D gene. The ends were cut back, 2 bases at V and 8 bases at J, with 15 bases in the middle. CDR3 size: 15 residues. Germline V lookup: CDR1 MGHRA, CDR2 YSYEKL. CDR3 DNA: TGCGCCAGCAGCCAATCCGCGGGGTTTTACGAAAAACTGTTTTTT. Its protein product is CASSQSAGFYEKLFF.

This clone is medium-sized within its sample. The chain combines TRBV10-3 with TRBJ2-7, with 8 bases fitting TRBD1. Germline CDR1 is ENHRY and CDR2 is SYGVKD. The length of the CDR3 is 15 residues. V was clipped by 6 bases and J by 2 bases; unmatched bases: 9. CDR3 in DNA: TGTGCCATCAGGGCCTGGGACAGGCCCGCCTACGAGCAGTACTTC. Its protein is CAIRAWDRPAYEQYF.

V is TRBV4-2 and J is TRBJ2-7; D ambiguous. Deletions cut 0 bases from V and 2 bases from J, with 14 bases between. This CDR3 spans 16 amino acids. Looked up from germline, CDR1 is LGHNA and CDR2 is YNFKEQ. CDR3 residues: CASSQDWAGPTYEQYF. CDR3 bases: TGTGCCAGCAGCCAAGATTGGGCAGGTCCTACCTACGAGCAGTACTTC.

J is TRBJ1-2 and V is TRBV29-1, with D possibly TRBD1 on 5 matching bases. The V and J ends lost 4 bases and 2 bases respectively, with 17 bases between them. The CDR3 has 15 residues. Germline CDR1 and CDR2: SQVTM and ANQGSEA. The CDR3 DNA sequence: TGCAGCGTTGGGTCGATGGCAGGGAACAACTATGGCTACACCTTC. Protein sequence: CSVGSMAGNNYGYTF.

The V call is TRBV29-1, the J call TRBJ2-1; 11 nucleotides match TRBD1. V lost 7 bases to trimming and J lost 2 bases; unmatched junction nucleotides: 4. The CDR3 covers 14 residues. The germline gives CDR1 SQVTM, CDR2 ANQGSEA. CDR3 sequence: CSARTGGPYNEQFF. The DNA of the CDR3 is TGCAGCGCCCGGACAGGGGGCCCCTACAATGAGCAGTTCTTC.

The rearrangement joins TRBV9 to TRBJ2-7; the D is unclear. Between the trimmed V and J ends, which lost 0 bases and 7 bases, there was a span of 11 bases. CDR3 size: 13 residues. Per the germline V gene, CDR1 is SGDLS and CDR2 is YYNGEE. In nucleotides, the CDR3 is TGTGCCAGCAGCGTAGGCTGGGGTGAGGAGCAGTACTTC. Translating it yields CASSVGWGEEQYF.

CDR3 region: CASSPQDNEQFF. The DNA of the CDR3 is TGTGCCAGCAGCCCTCAGGACAATGAGCAGTTCTTC. V usage is TRBV9 and J usage is TRBJ2-1; no clear D gene. Trimming left V 4 bases short and J 5 bases short, with 7 bases between. The CDR3 covers 12 residues. Germline CDR1 SGDLS, CDR2 YYNGEE.

In DNA form, the CDR3 reads TGTGCCAGCAGCTTGCCTGGACTAGCGGGAGGGCCCTCGGGTGAGCAGTACTTC. It translates to CASSLPGLAGGPSGEQYF. The chain links TRBV5-4 to TRBJ2-7; 15 nucleotides line up with TRBD2. The CDR3 is 18 amino acids. Germline-derived CDR1 and CDR2 are SGHNT and YYREEE (reference sequence). The V gene end was trimmed by 1 base and the J gene end by 7 bases; junction bases not matched to a gene: 12.

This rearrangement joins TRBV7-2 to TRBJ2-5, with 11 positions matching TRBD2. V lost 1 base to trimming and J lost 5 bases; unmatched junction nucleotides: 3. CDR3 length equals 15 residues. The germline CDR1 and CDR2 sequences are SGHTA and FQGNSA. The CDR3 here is CASSLVASGRETQYF. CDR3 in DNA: TGTGCCAGCAGCTTAGTGGCTAGCGGGAGGGAGACCCAGTACTTC.

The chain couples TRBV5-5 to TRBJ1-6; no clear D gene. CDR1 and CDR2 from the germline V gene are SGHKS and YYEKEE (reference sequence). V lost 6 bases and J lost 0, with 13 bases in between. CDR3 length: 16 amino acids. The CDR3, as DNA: TGTGCCAGCACCCGGGGAGTGAGCTCCTATAATTCACCCCTCCACTTT. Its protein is CASTRGVSSYNSPLHF.

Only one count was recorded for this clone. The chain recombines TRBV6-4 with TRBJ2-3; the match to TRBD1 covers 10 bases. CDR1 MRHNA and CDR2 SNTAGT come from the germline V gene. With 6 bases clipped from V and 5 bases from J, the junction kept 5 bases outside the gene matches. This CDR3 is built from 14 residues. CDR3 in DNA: TGTGCCAGCAGCCCCGGACAGGGGGGAGATACGCAGTATTTT. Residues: CASSPGQGGDTQYF.

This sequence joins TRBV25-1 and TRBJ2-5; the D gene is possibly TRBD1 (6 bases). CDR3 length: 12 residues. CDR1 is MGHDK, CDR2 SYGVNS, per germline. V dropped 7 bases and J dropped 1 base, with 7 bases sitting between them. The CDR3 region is CASTDSQETQYF. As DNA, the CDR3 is TGTGCCAGCACGGACAGCCAAGAGACCCAGTACTTC.

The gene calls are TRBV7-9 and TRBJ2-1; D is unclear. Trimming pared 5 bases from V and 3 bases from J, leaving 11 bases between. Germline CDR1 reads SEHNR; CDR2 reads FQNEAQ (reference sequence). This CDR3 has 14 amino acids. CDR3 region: CASSPPLIYNEQFF. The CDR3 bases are TGTGCCAGCAGCCCCCCTCTCATCTACAATGAGCAGTTCTTC.

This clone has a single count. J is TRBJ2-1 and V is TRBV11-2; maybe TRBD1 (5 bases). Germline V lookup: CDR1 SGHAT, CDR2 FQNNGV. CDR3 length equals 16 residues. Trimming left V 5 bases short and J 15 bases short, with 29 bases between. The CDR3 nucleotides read TGTGCCAGCAGCCCTACCTTAGGGCCAGGGCCCTCGGTACTGTTCTTC. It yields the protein CASSPTLGPGPSVLFF. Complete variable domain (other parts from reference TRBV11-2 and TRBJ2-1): EAGVAQSPRYKIIEKRQSVAFWCNPISGHATLYWYQQILGQGPKLLIQFQNNGVVDDSQLPKDRFSAERLKGVDSTLKIQPAKLEDSAVYLCASSPTLGPGPSVLFFGPGTRLTVL.

This chain's CDR3 is CASSPLSNTEAFF. The DNA for the CDR3 is TGTGCCAGCTCACCACTGTCGAACACTGAAGCTTTCTTT. This chain links TRBV18 with TRBJ1-1; D gene uncertain. This CDR3 has 13 amino acids. Looked up from germline, CDR1 is KGHSH and CDR2 is LQKENI. V was shortened by 1 base and J by 1 base, with 4 bases between the two germline ends.

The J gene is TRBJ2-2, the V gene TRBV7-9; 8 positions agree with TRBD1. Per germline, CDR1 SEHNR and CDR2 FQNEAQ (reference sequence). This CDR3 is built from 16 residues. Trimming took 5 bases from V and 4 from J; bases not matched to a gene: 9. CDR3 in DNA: TGTGCCAGCAGCCCCAGGACAGGGATAGGCACCGGGGAGCTGTTTTTT. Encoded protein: CASSPRTGIGTGELFF.

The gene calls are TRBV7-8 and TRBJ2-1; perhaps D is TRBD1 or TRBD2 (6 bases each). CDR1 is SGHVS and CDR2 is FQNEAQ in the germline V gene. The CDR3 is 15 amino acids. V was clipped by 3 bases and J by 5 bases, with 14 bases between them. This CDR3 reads CASSFLRGVHNEQFF. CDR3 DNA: TGTGCCAGCAGCTTTCTTAGGGGGGTCCACAATGAGCAGTTCTTC.

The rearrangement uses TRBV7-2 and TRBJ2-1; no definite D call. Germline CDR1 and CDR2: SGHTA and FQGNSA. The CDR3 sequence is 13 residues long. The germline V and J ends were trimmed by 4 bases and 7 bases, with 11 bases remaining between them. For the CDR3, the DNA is TGTGCCAGCAGCTCACACCACGGAAATGAGCAGTTCTTC. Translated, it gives CASSSHHGNEQFF.